This T cell receptor (beta chain) was identified in a study of T-cell reconstitution after alpha-beta-depleted transplantation in children. Study-wide points: Some patients showed high day-60 TCRbeta diversity, which derived from surviving recipient T cells and thymic progenitors. Several hundred graft clones that had expanded were reportedly the source of alpha-beta T cells about two months after transplant. At one year after transplant, newly produced T cells mostly accounted for T-cell counts and diversity.

TCRbeta library construction was performed incorporating unique molecular identifiers. From the PCR reads, TCRdb called clonotypes with MiXCR, one entry per CDR3 protein. The sample includes fewer than 500,000 distinct CDR3 sequences, roughly 43% of them seen just once. With respect to this clonotype: Its antigen is as yet unknown.

The CDR3 has 12 residues. Trimming shortened V by 6 bases and J by 7 bases, and 12 bases separated the two germline ends. V usage is TRBV12-3 or TRBV12-4 and J usage is TRBJ1-1, with D perhaps matching TRBD1 (5 bases). The receptor was derived from a girl aged 2 to 10 with aplastic anemia, due to receive a stem cell transplant. Material: PBMCs, obtained before TCRalphabeta/CD19-depleted stem cell transplant. The CDR3 nucleotides read TGTGCCAGCAGGGCCAGGGTCGGTGAAGCTTTCTTT. Its protein product is CASRARVGEAFF.